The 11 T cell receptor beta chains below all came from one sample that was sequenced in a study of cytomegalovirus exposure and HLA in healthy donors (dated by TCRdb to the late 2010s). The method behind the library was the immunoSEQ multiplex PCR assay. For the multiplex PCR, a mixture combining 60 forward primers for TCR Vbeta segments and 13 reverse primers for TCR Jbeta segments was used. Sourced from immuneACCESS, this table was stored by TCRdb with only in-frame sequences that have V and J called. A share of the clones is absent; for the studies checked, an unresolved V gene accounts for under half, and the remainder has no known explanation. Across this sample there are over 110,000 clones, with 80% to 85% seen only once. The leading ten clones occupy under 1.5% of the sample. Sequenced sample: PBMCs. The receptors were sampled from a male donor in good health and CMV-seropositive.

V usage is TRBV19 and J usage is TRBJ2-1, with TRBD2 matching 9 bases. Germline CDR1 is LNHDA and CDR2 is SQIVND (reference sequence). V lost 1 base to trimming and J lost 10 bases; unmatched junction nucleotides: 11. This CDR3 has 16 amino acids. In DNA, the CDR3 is TGTGCCAGTAGTATAGGAGGGGGTAGCGGGAGTGAGGAGCAGTTCTTC. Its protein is CASSIGGGSGSEEQFF. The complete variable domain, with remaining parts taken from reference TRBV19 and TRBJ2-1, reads DGGITQSPKYLFRKEGQNVTLSCEQNLNHDAMYWYRQDPGQGLRLIYYSQIVNDFQKGDIAEGYSVSREKKESFPLTVTSAQKNPTAFYLCASSIGGGSGSEEQFFGPGTRLTVL.

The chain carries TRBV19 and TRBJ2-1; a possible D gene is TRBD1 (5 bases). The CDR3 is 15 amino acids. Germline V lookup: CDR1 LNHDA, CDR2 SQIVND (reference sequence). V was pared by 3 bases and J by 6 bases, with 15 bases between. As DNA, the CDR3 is TGTGCCAGTAGTATTCAGGGTTATGCCCCCAATGAGCAGTTCTTC. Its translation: CASSIQGYAPNEQFF.

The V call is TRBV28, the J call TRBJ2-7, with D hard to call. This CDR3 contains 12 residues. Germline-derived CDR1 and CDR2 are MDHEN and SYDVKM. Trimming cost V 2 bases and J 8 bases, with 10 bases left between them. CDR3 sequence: CASSLNELKQYF. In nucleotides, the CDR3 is TGTGCCAGCAGTTTAAACGAGTTGAAGCAGTACTTC.

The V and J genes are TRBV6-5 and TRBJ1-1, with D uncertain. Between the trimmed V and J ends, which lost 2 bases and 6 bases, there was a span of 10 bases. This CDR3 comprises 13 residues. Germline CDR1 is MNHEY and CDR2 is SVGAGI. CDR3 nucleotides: TGTGCCAGCAGTTACCTCCACGGGGCTGAAGCTTTCTTT. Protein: CASSYLHGAEAFF.

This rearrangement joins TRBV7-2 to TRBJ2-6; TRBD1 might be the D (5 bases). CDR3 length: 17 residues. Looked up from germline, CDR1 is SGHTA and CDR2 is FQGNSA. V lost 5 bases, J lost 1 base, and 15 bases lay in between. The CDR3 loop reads CASSVKGWKSGANVLTF. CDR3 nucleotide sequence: TGTGCCAGCAGCGTAAAGGGGTGGAAGTCTGGGGCCAACGTCCTGACTTTC.

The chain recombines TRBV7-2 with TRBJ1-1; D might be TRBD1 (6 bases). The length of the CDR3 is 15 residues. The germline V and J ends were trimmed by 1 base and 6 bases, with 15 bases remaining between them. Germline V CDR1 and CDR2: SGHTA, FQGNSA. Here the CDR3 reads CASSLVTGPLSEAFF. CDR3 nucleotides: TGTGCCAGCAGCTTAGTCACAGGGCCTTTATCTGAAGCTTTCTTT.

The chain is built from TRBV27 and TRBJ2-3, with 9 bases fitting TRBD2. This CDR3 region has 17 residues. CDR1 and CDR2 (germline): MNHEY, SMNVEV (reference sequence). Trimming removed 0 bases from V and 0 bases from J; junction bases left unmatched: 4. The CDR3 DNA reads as TGTGCCAGCAGTTTATCGCTAGCGGGGTTTAGCACAGATACGCAGTATTTT. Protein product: CASSLSLAGFSTDTQYF.

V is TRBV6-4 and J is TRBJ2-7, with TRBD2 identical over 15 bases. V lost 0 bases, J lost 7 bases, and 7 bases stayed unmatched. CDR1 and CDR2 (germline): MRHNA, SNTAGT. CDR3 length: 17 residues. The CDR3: CASSDSGGTSGRKEQYF. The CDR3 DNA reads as TGTGCCAGCAGTGACTCGGGGGGGACTAGCGGGAGGAAAGAGCAGTACTTC.

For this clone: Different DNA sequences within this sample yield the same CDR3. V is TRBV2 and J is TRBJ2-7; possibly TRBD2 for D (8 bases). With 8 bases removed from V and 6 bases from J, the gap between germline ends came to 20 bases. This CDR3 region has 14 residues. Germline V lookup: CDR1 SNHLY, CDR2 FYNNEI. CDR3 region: CASQNRGRGGEQYF. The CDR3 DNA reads TGTGCCAGCCAGAACAGGGGTCGGGGGGGCGAGCAGTACTTC.

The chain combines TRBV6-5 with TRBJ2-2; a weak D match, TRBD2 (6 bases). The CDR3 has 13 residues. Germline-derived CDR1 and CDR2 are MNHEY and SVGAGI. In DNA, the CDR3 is TGTGCTTCGGGACTTCCGAACACCGGGGAGCTGTTTTTT. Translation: CASGLPNTGELFF.

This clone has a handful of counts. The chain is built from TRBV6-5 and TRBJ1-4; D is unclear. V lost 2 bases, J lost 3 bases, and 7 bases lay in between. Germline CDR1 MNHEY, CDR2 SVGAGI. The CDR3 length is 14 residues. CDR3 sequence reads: CASSYAGPNEKLFF. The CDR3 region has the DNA TGTGCCAGCAGTTACGCGGGTCCTAATGAAAAACTGTTTTTT.